This T cell receptor beta chain was recorded in a study of cytomegalovirus exposure and HLA in healthy donors. The CDR3 length is 14 residues. Trimming removed 2 bases from V and 7 bases from J; junction bases left unmatched: 6. Germline V CDR1 and CDR2: SGHRS, YFSETQ. The PCR used 60 Vbeta and 13 Jbeta primers. The data were produced by immunoSEQ multiplex PCR, yet TCRdb's version contains in-frame clones alone and is incomplete. Of about 160,000 clones detected, approximately 86% appear once; the ten largest clones hold almost 2%. The sequenced material came from PBMCs. J is TRBJ2-1 and V is TRBV5-1, with 7 bases lining up with TRBD2. The TCR originated in a woman aged 18-35 years in good health and CMV-seronegative. The CDR3 DNA reads as TGCGCCAGCAGCTTAGGACTAGTGTTGAATGAGCAGTTCTTC. This codes for CASSLGLVLNEQFF.